This T cell receptor (beta chain) was sequenced in a study of beta chain features in type 1 diabetes. This clone was counted between two and nine times. Its target is not known. Roughly 100 mL of blood, on average, came from one heparinised draw per donor. The study's findings and limits: In all four CD4+ subsets, TCRB CDR3 length was significantly, moderately reduced in type 1 diabetes.

CDR1 and CDR2 (germline): KGHSH, LQKENI. The CDR3 has 18 amino acids. After removal of 3 bases from V and 5 bases from J, the junction contained 14 bases not matched to a gene. The whole isolated RNA underwent reverse transcription, so sequencing captured expressed TCRB transcripts. The repertoire was sequenced with immunoSEQ multiplex PCR; TCRdb's copy has only in-frame clones and lacks some. The data show some 160,000 clones, with approximately 10% seen just once and 0.7% held by the top ten. Sequenced material: central memory CD4+ T cells from blood. This receptor was identified in a woman in her 30s with type 1 diabetes. The V call is TRBV18, the J call TRBJ2-7, with 12 bases aligning to TRBD1. Written as DNA, the CDR3 is TGTGCCAGCTCACCGGCCGGGACAGGGGGCACGGGTTCCCACGAGCAGTACTTC. It specifies CASSPAGTGGTGSHEQYF. Variable domain in full (rest from reference TRBV18 and TRBJ2-7): NAGVMQNPRHLVRRRGQEARLRCSPMKGHSHVYWYRQLPEEGLKFMVYLQKENIIDESGMPKERFSAEFPKEGPSILRIQQVVRGDSAAYFCASSPAGTGGTGSHEQYFGPGTRLTVT.